The 26 T cell receptor beta chains in this list originate from one sample, sequenced in a study of cytomegalovirus exposure and HLA in healthy donors (dated by TCRdb to about 2017). Library preparation employed the immunoSEQ multiplex PCR assay. The multiplex PCR relied on a mix of 60 forward primers for TCR Vbeta segments and 13 reverse primers for TCR Jbeta segments. This immuneACCESS table, as held by TCRdb, lists in-frame sequences with V and J called but not all clones. Of the missing ones, under half trace to an unresolved V gene in checked studies; the others have no known cause. The sample data list 200,000 to 250,000 clones, and about 89% of these were observed just once. The top ten hold roughly 0.99% of the sample. Sequenced: PBMCs. The source is a woman aged 18-29 years in good health and CMV-seronegative.

This chain uses TRBV6-1 with TRBJ2-1; D might be TRBD1 (8 bases). Germline values: CDR1 MNHNS, CDR2 SASEGT. This CDR3 contains 15 residues. Trimming took 5 bases from V and 7 from J, leaving 18 bases between them. In DNA, the CDR3 is TGTGCCAGCAGTAGACAGGGGAGGGGCCTAAATGAGCAGTTCTTC. Translated: CASSRQGRGLNEQFF.

This clone has just a few counts. The V gene is TRBV4-3, the J gene TRBJ2-2; 12 positions agree with TRBD2. Germline lookup yields CDR1 LGHNA and CDR2 YSLEER. The CDR3 extends over 17 amino acids. V lost 6 bases and J lost 4; bases outside the gene matches: 9. The CDR3 region is CASRDLAGGPVTGELFF. CDR3 DNA sequence: TGCGCCAGCAGGGATCTAGCGGGAGGGCCGGTCACCGGGGAGCTGTTTTTT.

In regard to this clone: Other DNA sequences in this sample translate to the same CDR3. This chain uses TRBV6-1 with TRBJ1-2, with TRBD1 identical over 11 bases. CDR3 length: 15 amino acids. With 6 bases clipped from V and 2 bases from J, the junction kept 5 bases outside the gene matches. Per germline, CDR1 MNHNS and CDR2 SASEGT. DNA of the CDR3: TGTGCCAGCAGCACCGGGACAGGGGGAAACTATGGCTACACCTTC. This gives the protein CASSTGTGGNYGYTF.

The chain combines TRBV5-1 with TRBJ2-1; weak D call: TRBD2 (5 bases). V was shortened by 0 bases and J by 14 bases, with 15 bases between the two germline ends. Per germline, CDR1 SGHRS and CDR2 YFSETQ. The CDR3 has 13 amino acids. This CDR3 reads CASSLESSAEEFF. In nucleotides, the CDR3 is TGCGCCAGCAGCTTGGAGTCTTCGGCGGAGGAGTTCTTC.

The chain is built from TRBV14 and TRBJ2-1; 7 positions agree with TRBD2. The CDR3 loop spans 16 amino acids. In germline, CDR1 is SGHDN, CDR2 FVKESK. V trimming: 0 bases; J trimming: 3 bases; junction bases outside the gene matches: 5. This CDR3 reads CASSQDRGGDYNEQFF. The CDR3 bases are TGTGCCAGCAGCCAAGATCGGGGAGGGGACTACAATGAGCAGTTCTTC. Supplemented by reference TRBV14 and TRBJ2-1, the full variable domain reads EAGVTQFPSHSVIEKGQTVTLRCDPISGHDNLYWYRRVMGKEIKFLLHFVKESKQDESGMPNNRFLAERTGGTYSTLKVQPAELEDSGVYFCASSQDRGGDYNEQFFGPGTRLTVL.

This chain connects TRBV4-3 to TRBJ2-3, with 12 positions matching TRBD2. The CDR3 spans 18 residues. After removal of 2 bases from V and 2 bases from J, the junction contained 8 bases not matched to a gene. From germline, CDR1 is LGHNA and CDR2 YSLEER. The CDR3 region has the DNA TGCGCCAGCAGCCAACGTCCGGGACTAGCGGGCAACACAGATACGCAGTATTTT. Protein: CASSQRPGLAGNTDTQYF.

The chain joins TRBV9 to TRBJ1-4; D remains unclear. Germline V gives CDR1 SGDLS, CDR2 YYNGEE. The CDR3 consists of 15 residues. V lost 0 bases, J lost 1 base, and 7 bases lay in between. The CDR3 DNA reads TGTGCCAGCAGCGTAGGCGGGCAAACTAATGAAAAACTGTTTTTT. This translates into CASSVGGQTNEKLFF.

The CDR3 coding sequence is TGTGCCAGCAGTCTCAGTATTCTAGCGGCGAGCTCCTACGAGCAGTACTTC. Translation gives CASSLSILAASSYEQYF. The chain employs TRBV27 and TRBJ2-7; 7 bases align to TRBD2. V was pared by 5 bases and J by 0 bases, with 13 bases of the junction left unmatched. This CDR3 spans 17 amino acids. CDR1 MNHEY and CDR2 SMNVEV come from the germline V gene (reference sequence).

The rearrangement joins TRBV19 to TRBJ2-5, with D perhaps TRBD2 (6 bases). Trimming pared 6 bases from V and 7 bases from J, leaving 15 bases between. The CDR3 runs 13 residues. Germline V lookup: CDR1 LNHDA, CDR2 SQIVND (reference sequence). The CDR3 nucleotides read TGTGCCAGTAGCTCGACTAGTCGTGGGACCCAGTACTTC. This translates into CASSSTSRGTQYF. Filled out from reference TRBV19 and TRBJ2-5, the complete variable domain reads DGGITQSPKYLFRKEGQNVTLSCEQNLNHDAMYWYRQDPGQGLRLIYYSQIVNDFQKGDIAEGYSVSREKKESFPLTVTSAQKNPTAFYLCASSSTSRGTQYFGPGTRLLVL.

The V call is TRBV5-1, the J call TRBJ1-1; TRBD1 agrees at 9 bases. V gave up 5 bases and J gave up 7 bases; unmatched junction bases: 12. This CDR3 has 15 amino acids. Germline V CDR1 and CDR2: SGHRS, YFSETQ. CDR3 in DNA: TGCGCCAGCAGAACCGGGACAGGGACCGGGGATGAAGCTTTCTTT. Translation gives CASRTGTGTGDEAFF.

The DNA of the CDR3 is TGCGCCAGCAGCTTGGAATCTGCGGGTTACGGCTACACCTTC. This translates into CASSLESAGYGYTF. The chain employs TRBV5-1 and TRBJ1-2; D not resolved. Trimming took off 0 bases at V and 8 bases at J, with 14 bases between the two ends. The CDR3 extends over 14 amino acids. Looked up from germline, CDR1 is SGHRS and CDR2 is YFSETQ.

The V and J genes are TRBV27 and TRBJ1-2, with no clear D. The CDR3 is 14 residues long. V was pared by 0 bases and J by 0 bases, with 5 bases between. Germline CDR1 MNHEY, CDR2 SMNVEV (reference sequence). The CDR3 bases are TGTGCCAGCAGTTTATCGGCAGCTAACTATGGCTACACCTTC. Residues: CASSLSAANYGYTF.

This rearrangement joins TRBV7-8 to TRBJ2-5, with TRBD2 identical over 9 bases. The junction had 10 bases not matched to a gene; V was cut back by 3 bases and J by 5 bases. The CDR3 sequence is 16 residues long. Germline-derived CDR1 and CDR2 are SGHVS and FQNEAQ. Here the CDR3 DNA reads TGTGCCAGCAGCTTTGGTAGCGGGAGAGGGCAGGAGACCCAGTACTTC. Translated: CASSFGSGRGQETQYF.

The V gene is TRBV29-1, the J gene TRBJ2-3, with D possibly being TRBD2 (6 bases). Trimming pared 6 bases from V and 0 bases from J, leaving 13 bases between. The CDR3 extends over 14 amino acids. Germline values: CDR1 SQVTM, CDR2 ANQGSEA. CDR3 sequence reads: CSVSGGASTDTQYF. CDR3 DNA: TGCAGCGTGAGCGGCGGGGCGAGCACAGATACGCAGTATTTT.

The rearrangement uses TRBV27 and TRBJ2-7; D remains ambiguous. Between the trimmed V and J ends, which lost 2 bases and 0 bases, there was a span of 11 bases. The germline V gene encodes CDR1 MNHEY and CDR2 SMNVEV (reference sequence). There are 15 residues in the CDR3. The CDR3 bases are TGTGCCAGCAGTTTAGCAGCGTGGAGCTCCTACGAGCAGTACTTC. It is translated as CASSLAAWSSYEQYF.

The V call is TRBV6-1, the J call TRBJ1-5; D call uncertain. CDR1 and CDR2 (germline): MNHNS, SASEGT. CDR3 length equals 14 residues. Trimming pared 7 bases from V and 0 bases from J, leaving 10 bases between. Written as DNA, the CDR3 is TGTGCCAGCAAAGATCGGGGTAGCAATCAGCCCCAGCATTTT. Amino acid sequence: CASKDRGSNQPQHF.

The V and J genes are TRBV4-3 and TRBJ2-7; 8 bases match TRBD2. V trimming: 4 bases; J trimming: 3 bases; junction bases outside the gene matches: 8. The CDR3 covers 15 residues. Germline loops: CDR1 LGHNA, CDR2 YSLEER. The CDR3 is CASSPRSGGLYEQYF. The CDR3 DNA reads TGCGCCAGCAGCCCGCGGAGCGGGGGACTCTACGAGCAGTACTTC.

V and J are TRBV7-6 and TRBJ1-5; D uncertain. Germline-derived CDR1 and CDR2 are SGHVS and FNYEAQ. Deletions cut 5 bases from V and 7 bases from J, with 15 bases between. The CDR3 has 14 amino acids. CDR3 DNA sequence: TGTGCCAGCAGCCCGGGGTACGCAGGACAGCCCCAGCATTTT. It specifies CASSPGYAGQPQHF.

This sequence joins TRBV5-6 and TRBJ2-2; 10 bases fit TRBD1. Looked up from germline, CDR1 is SGHDT and CDR2 is YYEEEE. The CDR3 runs 15 residues. V shed 6 bases and J 5 bases; nucleotides not matched to a gene: 7. DNA for the CDR3: TGTGCCAGCACATACCGGGACAGGGGAACCGGGGAGCTGTTTTTT. It specifies CASTYRDRGTGELFF.

This chain links TRBV2 with TRBJ2-7; D uncertain. In germline, CDR1 is SNHLY, CDR2 FYNNEI. The CDR3 runs to 15 residues. The V and J ends lost 11 bases and 0 bases respectively, with 20 bases between them. In nucleotides, the CDR3 is TGTGCCGTACGGAGCCGGCTGTTGACCTCCTACGAGCAGTACTTC. Amino acid sequence: CAVRSRLLTSYEQYF.

This clone came up a few times. This sequence joins TRBV6-4 and TRBJ2-5; TRBD1 agrees at 10 bases. The length of the CDR3 is 14 residues. Germline CDR1 reads MRHNA; CDR2 reads SNTAGT. Trimming removed 7 bases from V and 4 bases from J; junction bases left unmatched: 6. The CDR3 loop reads CASIGQGGLETQYF. The DNA of the CDR3 is TGTGCCAGCATTGGACAGGGGGGACTAGAGACCCAGTACTTC.

The chain links TRBV7-2 to TRBJ2-3; 8 nucleotides align to TRBD1. CDR3 length: 11 amino acids. Trimming cost V 2 bases and J 13 bases; bases outside gene matches: 2. Germline-derived CDR1 and CDR2 are SGHTA and FQGNSA. CDR3 residues: CASSLRGQEYF. DNA for the CDR3: TGTGCCAGCAGCTTAAGGGGACAGGAGTATTTT. The whole variable domain, filled in from reference TRBV7-2 and TRBJ2-3, reads GAGVSQSPSNKVTEKGKDVELRCDPISGHTALYWYRQSLGQGLEFLIYFQGNSAPDKSGLPSDRFSAERTGGSVSTLTIQRTQQEDSAVYLCASSLRGQEYFGPGTRLTVL.

V gene TRBV11-2 combines with J gene TRBJ2-3; no reliable D call. Germline V gene data show CDR1 as SGHAT and CDR2 as FQNNGV. The CDR3 extends over 16 amino acids. The V and J ends lost 1 base and 2 bases respectively, with 13 bases between them. For the CDR3, the DNA is TGTGCCAGCAGCTTAGGGCGGAAGTTTAACACAGATACGCAGTATTTT. It codes for CASSLGRKFNTDTQYF.

V and J are TRBV5-6 and TRBJ2-3; D possibly corresponds to TRBD1 (5 bases). The germline V gene has CDR1 SGHDT and CDR2 YYEEEE. This CDR3 has 14 residues. V was pared by 4 bases and J by 5 bases, with 14 bases between. In DNA form, the CDR3 reads TGTGCCAGCAGCCGCTCAGGGTTTAGAGATACGCAGTATTTT. The encoded protein is CASSRSGFRDTQYF.

The chain has TRBV29-1 and TRBJ2-7; 10 bases match TRBD1. After removal of 5 bases from V and 4 bases from J, the junction contained 5 bases not matched to a gene. CDR1 SQVTM and CDR2 ANQGSEA come from the germline V gene. There are 13 residues in the CDR3. The CDR3 coding sequence is TGCAGCGTTTTTGGACAGGGGGGGTACGAGCAGTACTTC. Protein sequence: CSVFGQGGYEQYF.

The genes are TRBV10-3 and TRBJ2-5; 8 bases are a match to TRBD2. With 0 bases clipped from V and 5 bases from J, the junction kept 14 bases outside the gene matches. The CDR3 has 18 amino acids. Germline loops: CDR1 ENHRY, CDR2 SYGVKD. CDR3 sequence reads: CAISESPEGSGSRETQYF. The CDR3, as DNA: TGTGCCATCAGTGAGTCCCCCGAGGGGAGCGGGAGCAGGGAGACCCAGTACTTC.